This T cell receptor (beta chain) was documented in a study of T cell responses to AZD1222 COVID-19 vaccine. After removal of 5 bases from V and 4 bases from J, the junction contained 11 bases not matched to a gene. The V gene's germline CDR1 is SGHTA and CDR2 FQGTGA. CDR3 length equals 17 residues. The method was immunoSEQ multiplex PCR; TCRdb's version includes in-frame clones alone and lacks a portion of them. The table includes roughly 82,000 clones, approximately 84% detected once. Broader study findings: The sample set comprised mostly white British donors with more females, and clonal diversity was possibly underestimated. Spike-spanning, vaccine-associated CD4 TCRs were dominant at 160-218 and 743-854.

With respect to this clone: The target antigen is unknown.

The gene calls are TRBV7-3 and TRBJ2-2; TRBD1 matches at 9 bases. The sequenced sample was peripheral blood, obtained on day 0 of AZD1222 vaccination. The clonotype originates from an adult in good health. The CDR3 coding sequence is TGTGCCAGCAGCGCGCCGGGACAGGGCTCAACCACCGGGGAGCTGTTTTTT. This translates into CASSAPGQGSTTGELFF.